Listed below are T cell receptor beta chains from one sample, sequenced in a study of shared T cell receptors in the human thymus. Sequencing was performed with immunoSEQ multiplex PCR; in TCRdb, only in-frame clones are kept and a portion is missing. Of hundreds of thousands of clones in the sample, approximately 88% are singletons; the top ten hold roughly 0.0097%. The same data also contributed to another study, on human thymus T cells.

Sequenced material: thymocytes. These receptors came from a boy less than two years old with a congenital heart defect. Both conserved end residues are part of each CDR3. D genes are given only for firm matches. Size is omitted from some rows. Given values are once, few, many or a class for expanded clones.

cdr3_nt: TGTGCCAGCAGTCCCCTCCGGGACAGGGGGCATAGCTATGGCTACACCTTC
cdr3_aa: CASSPLRDRGHSYGYTF
clone_size: NA
j_call: TRBJ1-2
d_call: TRBD1
v_call: TRBV27

cdr3_nt: TGTGCCAGCAGTCCCGACAGGGTAGGTGCCAATTATAGCAATCAGCCCCAGCATTTT
cdr3_aa: CASSPDRVGANYSNQPQHF
clone_size: NA
j_call: TRBJ1-5
d_call: TRBD1
v_call: TRBV27

cdr3_nt: TGTGCCAGCAGCTTATGGTCGAGCTCCTACGAGCAGTACTTC
cdr3_aa: CASSLWSSSYEQYF
clone_size: few
j_call: TRBJ2-7
d_call: NA
v_call: TRBV13

cdr3_nt: TGTGCCAGCAGATCAGGGGCGGGAAACACCATATATTTT
cdr3_aa: CASRSGAGNTIYF
clone_size: NA
j_call: TRBJ1-3
d_call: NA
v_call: TRBV6-1

cdr3_nt: TGTGCCAGCAGTTTTTCAGGCCCCACCTACGAGCAGTACTTC
cdr3_aa: CASSFSGPTYEQYF
clone_size: NA
j_call: TRBJ2-7
d_call: NA
v_call: TRBV27

cdr3_nt: TGCAGTGCTAGAGATCGTGGCTACACCTTC
cdr3_aa: CSARDRGYTF
clone_size: NA
j_call: TRBJ1-2
d_call: NA
v_call: TRBV20-1

cdr3_nt: TGTGCCAGCAGTGCAAATTTGGGTGACAGGGGGCCTGACAATGAGCAGTTCTTC
cdr3_aa: CASSANLGDRGPDNEQFF
clone_size: NA
j_call: TRBJ2-1
d_call: TRBD1
v_call: TRBV6-4

cdr3_nt: TGTGCCAGCAGCCATCCCCACGGGAGGGAGGCCTACGAGCAGTACTTC
cdr3_aa: CASSHPHGREAYEQYF
clone_size: NA
j_call: TRBJ2-7
d_call: TRBD2
v_call: TRBV7-8

cdr3_nt: TGTGCCAGCAGCTTGGCCCAGGGCGGCACAGATACGCAGTATTTT
cdr3_aa: CASSLAQGGTDTQYF
clone_size: few
j_call: TRBJ2-3
d_call: NA
v_call: TRBV5-6

cdr3_nt: TGTGCCAGTAGTGGGGCGGGGGACTATGGCTACACCTTC
cdr3_aa: CASSGAGDYGYTF
clone_size: NA
j_call: TRBJ1-2
d_call: NA
v_call: TRBV19

cdr3_nt: TGTGCCAGCAGCCAGTACTACGAGCAGTACTTC
cdr3_aa: CASSQYYEQYF
clone_size: NA
j_call: TRBJ2-7
d_call: NA
v_call: TRBV21-1

cdr3_nt: TGTGCCAGCAGGGGGTGGACAGAGCCCTACGAGCAGTACTTC
cdr3_aa: CASRGWTEPYEQYF
clone_size: NA
j_call: TRBJ2-7
d_call: NA
v_call: TRBV5-6

cdr3_nt: TGTGCCACCAGCAGAGATTATAGACCCAATCCGTTTCATAGCGGGGAATCCTACGAGCAGTACTTC
cdr3_aa: CATSRDYRPNPFHSGESYEQYF
clone_size: NA
j_call: TRBJ2-7
d_call: TRBD2
v_call: TRBV15

cdr3_nt: TGTGCCAGCTCCCCTAGGACTAGCGGGAGGGCCGAAGAGACCCAGTACTTC
cdr3_aa: CASSPRTSGRAEETQYF
clone_size: NA
j_call: TRBJ2-5
d_call: TRBD2
v_call: TRBV18

cdr3_nt: TGTGCCAGCACGGACTATCCCGGGGTTCCCTACGAGCAGTACTTC
cdr3_aa: CASTDYPGVPYEQYF
clone_size: NA
j_call: TRBJ2-7
d_call: NA
v_call: TRBV2

cdr3_nt: TGCGCCAGCAGCTTAACTAGCGGGATCCGATTAAGCTCTCACGAGCAGTACTTC
cdr3_aa: CASSLTSGIRLSSHEQYF
clone_size: NA
j_call: TRBJ2-7
d_call: TRBD2
v_call: TRBV5-1

cdr3_nt: TGTGCCAGCCTCGAGGACAAGGGCGAGCAGTACTTC
cdr3_aa: CASLEDKGEQYF
clone_size: NA
j_call: TRBJ2-7
d_call: NA
v_call: TRBV2

cdr3_nt: TGTGCCAGCAGCTTGTTGAAGCGGGAGGTTCGAGAGACCCAGTACTTC
cdr3_aa: CASSLLKREVRETQYF
clone_size: NA
j_call: TRBJ2-5
d_call: TRBD2
v_call: TRBV5-4

cdr3_nt: TGTGCCAGTAGTAGGGGGACAGGGGCCCCGAACACTGAAGCTTTCTTT
cdr3_aa: CASSRGTGAPNTEAFF
clone_size: NA
j_call: TRBJ1-1
d_call: TRBD1
v_call: TRBV19

cdr3_nt: TGTGCCAGCAGCTTAGGGGGGGGCGGGAGAGGAGAGACCCAGTACTTC
cdr3_aa: CASSLGGGGRGETQYF
clone_size: NA
j_call: TRBJ2-5
d_call: NA
v_call: TRBV7-2

cdr3_nt: TGTGCAAGTCGCCCCTACAGGGGTGCATGTGAAAAACTGTTTTTT
cdr3_aa: CASRPYRGACEKLFF
clone_size: NA
j_call: TRBJ1-4
d_call: NA
v_call: TRBV12-2

cdr3_nt: TGTGCCTGGAGTCTTTCTAGCGGGACGAACACCGGGGAGCTGTTTTTT
cdr3_aa: CAWSLSSGTNTGELFF
clone_size: NA
j_call: TRBJ2-2
d_call: TRBD2
v_call: TRBV30

cdr3_nt: TGCGCCAGCAGCTCTGGCGACGGGGGCACAGATACGCAGTATTTT
cdr3_aa: CASSSGDGGTDTQYF
clone_size: NA
j_call: TRBJ2-3
d_call: NA
v_call: TRBV5-1

cdr3_nt: TGTGCCAGCAACCCTTATAAGCCCCCAGCGGGAGAGGTCCAAGAGACCCAGTACTTC
cdr3_aa: CASNPYKPPAGEVQETQYF
clone_size: NA
j_call: TRBJ2-5
d_call: TRBD2
v_call: TRBV27

cdr3_nt: TGTGCCAGCAGTGATGTAGGGGGCAATCAGCCCCAGCATTTT
cdr3_aa: CASSDVGGNQPQHF
clone_size: NA
j_call: TRBJ1-5
d_call: NA
v_call: TRBV2

cdr3_nt: TGTGCCAGCAGTTCCCATACAGGGGGAGACGATACGCAGTATTTT
cdr3_aa: CASSSHTGGDDTQYF
clone_size: once
j_call: TRBJ2-3
d_call: TRBD1
v_call: TRBV27

cdr3_nt: TGTGCCAGCAGCTCTTCGGGACTAGCGGGCCCCAGCTCCTACAATGAGCAGTTCTTC
cdr3_aa: CASSSSGLAGPSSYNEQFF
clone_size: NA
j_call: TRBJ2-1
d_call: TRBD2
v_call: TRBV7-8

cdr3_nt: TGCACCAGCAGCCGATCTCGGGCTAGCGGGGGTAATGAGCAGTTCTTC
cdr3_aa: CTSSRSRASGGNEQFF
clone_size: NA
j_call: TRBJ2-1
d_call: NA
v_call: TRBV1

cdr3_nt: TGTGCCAGTAGTATAACAGGGAACACCGGGGAGCTGTTTTTT
cdr3_aa: CASSITGNTGELFF
clone_size: NA
j_call: TRBJ2-2
d_call: NA
v_call: TRBV19

cdr3_nt: TGTGCCAGCAGTCCCAATAGCGGGAGGCCCTACGAGCAGTACTTC
cdr3_aa: CASSPNSGRPYEQYF
clone_size: NA
j_call: TRBJ2-7
d_call: TRBD2
v_call: TRBV6-5

cdr3_nt: TGTGCCAGCAGGGCCAGAAAAGGGGGACAGGGTACGGATGAGCAGTTCTTC
cdr3_aa: CASRARKGGQGTDEQFF
clone_size: NA
j_call: TRBJ2-1
d_call: TRBD1
v_call: TRBV5-6

cdr3_nt: TGTGCCAGCAGCGAGGGACTAAGCTCCTACAATGAGCAGTTCTTC
cdr3_aa: CASSEGLSSYNEQFF
clone_size: NA
j_call: TRBJ2-1
d_call: TRBD2
v_call: TRBV5-4

cdr3_nt: TGTGCCATCAGTGAGGTAGCGGCCACCACTAGCACAGATACGCAGTATTTT
cdr3_aa: CAISEVAATTSTDTQYF
clone_size: NA
j_call: TRBJ2-3
d_call: NA
v_call: TRBV10-3

cdr3_nt: TGTGCCAGCAGCTTAGTTGACGGGAGAATAGATACGCAGTATTTT
cdr3_aa: CASSLVDGRIDTQYF
clone_size: NA
j_call: TRBJ2-3
d_call: NA
v_call: TRBV7-8

cdr3_nt: TGCGCCAGCCAGGGACTAGCGGGAGCGACTTACACAGATACGCAGTATTTT
cdr3_aa: CASQGLAGATYTDTQYF
clone_size: NA
j_call: TRBJ2-3
d_call: TRBD2
v_call: TRBV10-2

cdr3_nt: TGTGCCAGTAGTATTAGGAGGGTTCGCCGGGAGCTGTTTTTT
cdr3_aa: CASSIRRVRRELFF
clone_size: NA
j_call: TRBJ2-2
d_call: NA
v_call: TRBV19

cdr3_nt: TGTGCCAGCAGTGAAGGGGAGGGGCCCTTAAGCTCCTACGAGCAGTACTTC
cdr3_aa: CASSEGEGPLSSYEQYF
clone_size: NA
j_call: TRBJ2-7
d_call: TRBD2
v_call: TRBV25-1

cdr3_nt: TGTGCCTACCTCCCAGGGCGCGGGAGGGGCGAGCAGTACTTC
cdr3_aa: CAYLPGRGRGEQYF
clone_size: NA
j_call: TRBJ2-7
d_call: TRBD2
v_call: TRBV5-4

cdr3_nt: TGTGCCAGCAGGGGACAGGGGGCTGGAGGAAGCAATCAGCCCCAGCATTTT
cdr3_aa: CASRGQGAGGSNQPQHF
clone_size: NA
j_call: TRBJ1-5
d_call: TRBD1
v_call: TRBV2

cdr3_nt: TGTGCCAGCAGGACTAGGGGCGAGCAGTACTTC
cdr3_aa: CASRTRGEQYF
clone_size: NA
j_call: TRBJ2-7
d_call: NA
v_call: TRBV2

cdr3_nt: TGTGCCAGCAGTTCCTCGGGACACATTTTACCCGGGGAGCTGTTTTTT
cdr3_aa: CASSSSGHILPGELFF
clone_size: NA
j_call: TRBJ2-2
d_call: NA
v_call: TRBV27

cdr3_nt: TGTGCCAGCGTGTCGGGACTACAGTCCTACAATGAGCAGTTCTTC
cdr3_aa: CASVSGLQSYNEQFF
clone_size: NA
j_call: TRBJ2-1
d_call: TRBD2
v_call: TRBV2

cdr3_nt: TGTGCCAGCAGCCAACCTCCTTTCGGCTATGGCTACACCTTC
cdr3_aa: CASSQPPFGYGYTF
clone_size: NA
j_call: TRBJ1-2
d_call: NA
v_call: TRBV14

cdr3_nt: TGTGCCAGCAGTTTTCATACGGGACTAGCGGAAGAGCAGTACTTC
cdr3_aa: CASSFHTGLAEEQYF
clone_size: NA
j_call: TRBJ2-7
d_call: TRBD2
v_call: TRBV28